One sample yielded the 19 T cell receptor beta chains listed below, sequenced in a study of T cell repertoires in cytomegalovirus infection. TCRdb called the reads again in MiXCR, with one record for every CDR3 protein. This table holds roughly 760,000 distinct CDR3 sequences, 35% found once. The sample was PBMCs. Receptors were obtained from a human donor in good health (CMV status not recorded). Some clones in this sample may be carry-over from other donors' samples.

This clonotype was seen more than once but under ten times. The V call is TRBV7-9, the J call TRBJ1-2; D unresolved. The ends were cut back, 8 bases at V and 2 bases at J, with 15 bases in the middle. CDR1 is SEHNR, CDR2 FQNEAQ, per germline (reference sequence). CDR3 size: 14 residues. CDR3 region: CASAPTVPNYGYTF. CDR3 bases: TGTGCCAGCGCTCCAACCGTACCAAACTATGGCTACACCTTC.

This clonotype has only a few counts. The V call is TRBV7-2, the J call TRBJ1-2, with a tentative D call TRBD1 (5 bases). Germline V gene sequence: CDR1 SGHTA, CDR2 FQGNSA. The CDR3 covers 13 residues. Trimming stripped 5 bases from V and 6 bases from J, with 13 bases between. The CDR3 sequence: CASSTAFRDGYTF. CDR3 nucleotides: TGTGCCAGCAGCACGGCCTTCAGGGATGGCTACACCTTC.

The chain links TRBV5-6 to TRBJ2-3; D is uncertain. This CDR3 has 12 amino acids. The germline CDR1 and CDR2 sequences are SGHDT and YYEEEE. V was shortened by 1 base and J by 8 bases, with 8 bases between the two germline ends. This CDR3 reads CASSLQVGTQYF. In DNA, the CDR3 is TGTGCCAGCAGCTTGCAGGTCGGTACGCAGTATTTT.

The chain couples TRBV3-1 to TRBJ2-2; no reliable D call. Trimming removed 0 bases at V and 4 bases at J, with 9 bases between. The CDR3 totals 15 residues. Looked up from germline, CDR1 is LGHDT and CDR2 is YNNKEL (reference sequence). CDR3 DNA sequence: TGTGCCAGCAGCCAAGACCGAAGGTTCACCGGGGAGCTGTTTTTT. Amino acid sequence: CASSQDRRFTGELFF.

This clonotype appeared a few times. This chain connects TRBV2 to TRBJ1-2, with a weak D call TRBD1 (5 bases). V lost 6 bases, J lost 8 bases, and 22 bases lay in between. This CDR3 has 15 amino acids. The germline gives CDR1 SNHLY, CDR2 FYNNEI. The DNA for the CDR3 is TGTGCCAGCAGCCTCTCGGGGGGACGGACGAGAGGCTACACCTTC. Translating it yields CASSLSGGRTRGYTF.

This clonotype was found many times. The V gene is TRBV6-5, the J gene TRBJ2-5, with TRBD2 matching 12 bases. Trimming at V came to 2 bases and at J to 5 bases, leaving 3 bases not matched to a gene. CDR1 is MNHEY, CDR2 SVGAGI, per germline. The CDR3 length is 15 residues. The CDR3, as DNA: TGTGCCAGCAGTTACGCTAGCGGGGGGGCTGAGACCCAGTACTTC. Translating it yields CASSYASGGAETQYF.

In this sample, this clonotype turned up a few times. The CDR3 bases are TGTGCCACCAGCAGAGTTGGGGGAGGGACAGATACGCAGTATTTT. It is translated as CATSRVGGGTDTQYF. V usage is TRBV15 and J usage is TRBJ2-3, with 7 bases that match TRBD2. Germline CDR1 reads LNHNV; CDR2 reads YYDKDF (reference sequence). This CDR3 is built from 15 residues. Trimming at V came to 1 base and at J to 3 bases, leaving 4 bases not matched to a gene.

This CDR3 is CASSLQERGGLSDTQYF. CDR3 in DNA: TGTGCCAGCAGTTTACAAGAGCGGGGGGGCCTATCTGATACGCAGTATTTT. V usage is TRBV12-3 or TRBV12-4 and J usage is TRBJ2-3; 10 bases line up with TRBD2. This CDR3 has 17 residues. V dropped 2 bases and J dropped 6; count of bases not matched to a gene: 11.

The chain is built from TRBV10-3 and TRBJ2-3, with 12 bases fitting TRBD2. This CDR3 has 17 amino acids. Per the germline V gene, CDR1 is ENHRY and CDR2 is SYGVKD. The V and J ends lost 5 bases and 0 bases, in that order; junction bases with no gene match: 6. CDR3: CAISLTSGGQSTDTQYF. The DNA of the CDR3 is TGTGCCATCAGTTTGACTAGCGGGGGCCAAAGCACAGATACGCAGTATTTT.

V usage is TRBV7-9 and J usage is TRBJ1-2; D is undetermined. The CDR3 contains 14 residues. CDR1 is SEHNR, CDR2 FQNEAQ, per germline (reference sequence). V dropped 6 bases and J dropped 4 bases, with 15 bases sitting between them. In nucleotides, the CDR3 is TGTGCCAGCAGTTTCCGTCAGAAGCCCTATGGCTACACCTTC. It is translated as CASSFRQKPYGYTF.

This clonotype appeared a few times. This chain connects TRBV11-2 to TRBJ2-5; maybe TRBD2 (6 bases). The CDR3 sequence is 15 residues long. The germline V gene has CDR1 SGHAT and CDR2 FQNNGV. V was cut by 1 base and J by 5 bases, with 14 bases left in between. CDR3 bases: TGTGCCAGCAGCTTAGTTTCCCAACGGGGGGAGACCCAGTACTTC. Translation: CASSLVSQRGETQYF.

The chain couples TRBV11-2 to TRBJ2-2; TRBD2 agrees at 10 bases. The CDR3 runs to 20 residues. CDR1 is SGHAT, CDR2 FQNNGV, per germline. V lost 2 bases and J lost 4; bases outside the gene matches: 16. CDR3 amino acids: CASSLWGTPGLARGTGELFF. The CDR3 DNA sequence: TGTGCCAGCAGCTTATGGGGAACCCCGGGACTAGCGCGTGGCACCGGGGAGCTGTTTTTT.

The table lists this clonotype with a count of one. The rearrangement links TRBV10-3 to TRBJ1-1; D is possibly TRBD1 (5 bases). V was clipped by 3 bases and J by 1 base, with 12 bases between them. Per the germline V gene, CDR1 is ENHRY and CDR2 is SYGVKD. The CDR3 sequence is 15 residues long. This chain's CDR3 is CAISDRVVGNTEAFF. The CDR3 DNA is TGTGCCATCAGTGACAGGGTGGTGGGGAACACTGAAGCTTTCTTT.

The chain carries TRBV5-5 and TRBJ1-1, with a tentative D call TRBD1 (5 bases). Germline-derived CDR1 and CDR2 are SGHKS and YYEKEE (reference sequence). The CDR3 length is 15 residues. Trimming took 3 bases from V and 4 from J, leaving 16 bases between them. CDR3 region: CASSSRQGGGTEAFF. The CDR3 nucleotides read TGTGCCAGCAGCTCGAGGCAGGGAGGTGGCACTGAAGCTTTCTTT.

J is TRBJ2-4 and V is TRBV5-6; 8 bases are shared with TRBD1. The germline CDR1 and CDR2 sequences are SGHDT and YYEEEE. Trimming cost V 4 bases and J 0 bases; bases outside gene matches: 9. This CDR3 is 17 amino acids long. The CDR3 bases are TGTGCCAGCAGCGCCCCGAGACAGGGGATAGCCAAAAACATTCAGTACTTC. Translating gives CASSAPRQGIAKNIQYF.

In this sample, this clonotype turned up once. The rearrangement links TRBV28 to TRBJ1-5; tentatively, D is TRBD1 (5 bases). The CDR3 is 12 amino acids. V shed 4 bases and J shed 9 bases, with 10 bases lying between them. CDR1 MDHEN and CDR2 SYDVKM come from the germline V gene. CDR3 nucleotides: TGTGCCAGCAGTTCCCCGAGGGGGCCCCAGCATTTT. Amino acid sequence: CASSSPRGPQHF.

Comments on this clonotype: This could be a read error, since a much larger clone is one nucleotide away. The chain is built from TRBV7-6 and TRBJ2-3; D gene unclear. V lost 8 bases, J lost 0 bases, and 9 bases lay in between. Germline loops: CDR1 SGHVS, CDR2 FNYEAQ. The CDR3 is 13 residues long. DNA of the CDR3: TGTGCCAGCCATCTATCTAGCACAGATACGCAGTATTTT. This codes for CASHLSSTDTQYF.

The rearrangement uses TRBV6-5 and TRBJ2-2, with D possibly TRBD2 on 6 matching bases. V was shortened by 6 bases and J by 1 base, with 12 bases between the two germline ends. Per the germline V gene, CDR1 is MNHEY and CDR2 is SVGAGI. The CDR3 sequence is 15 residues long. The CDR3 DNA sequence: TGTGCCAGCAGGATCCCGGGAGTGAACACCGGGGAGCTGTTTTTT. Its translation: CASRIPGVNTGELFF.

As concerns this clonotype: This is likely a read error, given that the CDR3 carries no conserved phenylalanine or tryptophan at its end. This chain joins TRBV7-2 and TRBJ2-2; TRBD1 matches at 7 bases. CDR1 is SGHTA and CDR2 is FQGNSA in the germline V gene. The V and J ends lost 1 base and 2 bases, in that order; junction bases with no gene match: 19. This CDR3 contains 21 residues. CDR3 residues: CASSLGQGRVALASNTGELFL. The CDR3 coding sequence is TGTGCCAGCAGCTTAGGACAGGGAAGGGTGGCGCTCGCGTCAAACACCGGGGAGCTGTTTTTG.